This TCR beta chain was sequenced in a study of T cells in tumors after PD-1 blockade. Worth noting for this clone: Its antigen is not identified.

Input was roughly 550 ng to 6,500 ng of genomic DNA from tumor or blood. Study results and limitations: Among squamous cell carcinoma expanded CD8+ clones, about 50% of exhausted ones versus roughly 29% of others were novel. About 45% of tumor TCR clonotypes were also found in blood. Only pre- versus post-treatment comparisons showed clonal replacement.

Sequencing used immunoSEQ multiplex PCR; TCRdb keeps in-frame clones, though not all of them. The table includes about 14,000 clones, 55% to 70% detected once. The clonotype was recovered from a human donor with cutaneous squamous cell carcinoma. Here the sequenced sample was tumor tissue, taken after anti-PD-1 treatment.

The CDR3 DNA reads as TGTGCCAGCAGAAAATCGGGTTTCTTCGATGAGCAGTTCTTC. Translation: CASRKSGFFDEQFF. V usage is TRBV6-5 and J usage is TRBJ2-1; the D is unclear. Germline lookup yields CDR1 MNHEY and CDR2 SVGAGI. The CDR3 sequence is 14 residues long. The V end lost 6 bases, the J end lost 8 bases, and 17 bases lay between the germline ends.